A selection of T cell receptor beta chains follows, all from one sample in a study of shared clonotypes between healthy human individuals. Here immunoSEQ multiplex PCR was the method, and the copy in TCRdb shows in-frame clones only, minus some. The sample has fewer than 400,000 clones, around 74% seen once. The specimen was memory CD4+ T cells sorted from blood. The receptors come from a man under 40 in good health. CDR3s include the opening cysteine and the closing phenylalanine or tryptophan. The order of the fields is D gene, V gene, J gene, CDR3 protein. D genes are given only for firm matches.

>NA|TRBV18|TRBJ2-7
CASSPARTAYEQYF
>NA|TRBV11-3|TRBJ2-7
CASSLGEGASYEQYF
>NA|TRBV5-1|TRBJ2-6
CARRAGANVLTF
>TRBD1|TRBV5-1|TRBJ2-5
CASQDRGGETQYF
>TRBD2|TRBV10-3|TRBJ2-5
CAISELTSVGKETQYF
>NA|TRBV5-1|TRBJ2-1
CASSLGQGGSYNEQFF
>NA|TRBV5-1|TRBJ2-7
CASSLAIGLVYEQYF
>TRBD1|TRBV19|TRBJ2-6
CASSHLWGQGTSGANVLTF
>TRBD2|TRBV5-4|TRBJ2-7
CASSQQGLAGRGRYEQYF
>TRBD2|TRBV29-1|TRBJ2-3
CSVRGTSAGTDTQYF
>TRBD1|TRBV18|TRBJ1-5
CASSPGQGTYQPQHF
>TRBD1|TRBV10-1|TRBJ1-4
CASSEGNRGETNEKLFF
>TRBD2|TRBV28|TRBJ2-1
CASSSGTSGEGGNEQFF
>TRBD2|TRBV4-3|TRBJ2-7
CASSRNRLAGYGEQYF
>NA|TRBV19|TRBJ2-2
CASSIELDRGELFF
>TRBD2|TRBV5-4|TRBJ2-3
CASSRASGSTDTQYF
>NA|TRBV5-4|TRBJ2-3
CASSQGGGNRADTQYF
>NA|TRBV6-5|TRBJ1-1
CASSYGLGNTEAFF
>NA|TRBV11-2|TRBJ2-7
CASRSVTYEQYF
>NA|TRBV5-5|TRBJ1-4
CASSPDGNRVDIELFF
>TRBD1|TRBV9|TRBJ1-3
CASSVEQGAGNTIYF
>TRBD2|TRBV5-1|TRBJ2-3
CASSLRAGVDTQYF
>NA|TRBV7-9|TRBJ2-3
CASSLVDWGASSDTQYF
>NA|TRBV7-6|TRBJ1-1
CASSLVSHGAGNTEAFF
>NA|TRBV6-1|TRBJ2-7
CASSGLHEQYF
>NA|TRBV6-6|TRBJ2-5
CASRPYGSGQETQYF
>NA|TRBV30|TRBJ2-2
CAWSRPGYSTGELFF
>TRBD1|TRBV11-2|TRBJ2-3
CASRDRGLGDTQYF
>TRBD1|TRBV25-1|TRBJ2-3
CASSEWGTGSTQYF
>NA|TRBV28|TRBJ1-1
CASSLLSNAPGETEAFF
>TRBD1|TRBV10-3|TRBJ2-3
CAIRRDRDRTDTQYF
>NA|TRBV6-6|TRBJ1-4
CASKDREKLFF
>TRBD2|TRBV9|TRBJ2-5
CASSLSGGYTLGQETQYF
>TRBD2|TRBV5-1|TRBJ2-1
CASSSKAGGTYNEQFF
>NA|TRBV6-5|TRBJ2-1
CASSYSFQGLNEQFF
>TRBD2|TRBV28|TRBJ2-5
CASSPTGGAGETQYF
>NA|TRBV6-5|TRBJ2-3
CASRIDTGTDTQYF
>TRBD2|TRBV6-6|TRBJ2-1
CASSYQTSGIDNEQFF
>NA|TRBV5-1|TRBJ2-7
CASSLEVTSSGQYF
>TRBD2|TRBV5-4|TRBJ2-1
CASSHGASGSYNEQFF
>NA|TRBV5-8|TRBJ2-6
CASRGRTLSGANVLTF
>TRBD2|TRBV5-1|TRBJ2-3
CASSSSGRAGDTQYF
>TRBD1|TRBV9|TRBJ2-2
CASSATGMNTGELFF
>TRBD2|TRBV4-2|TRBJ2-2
CASSQGQRGDTGELFF
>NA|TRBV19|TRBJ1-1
CASTTTGGTEAFF
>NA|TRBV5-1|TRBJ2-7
CASTPVLGSYEQYF
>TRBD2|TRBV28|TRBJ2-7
CASSLAGTRNEQYF
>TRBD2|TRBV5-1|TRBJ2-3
CASSSFLLAGSGDTQYF
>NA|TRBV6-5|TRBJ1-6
CASSYSKGANSPLHF
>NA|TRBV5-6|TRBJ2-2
CASSLNGIGTGELFF
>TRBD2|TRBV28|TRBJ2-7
CASSPQSGRVGHEQYF
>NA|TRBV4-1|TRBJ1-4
CASSQLDLIATNEKLFF
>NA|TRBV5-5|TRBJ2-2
CASSLGGRSTGELFF
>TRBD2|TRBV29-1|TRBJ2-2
CSVYLSGRGSNTGELFF
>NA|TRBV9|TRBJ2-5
CASSVDGTHQETQYF
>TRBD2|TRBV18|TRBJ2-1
CASSPSSGSLVEQFF
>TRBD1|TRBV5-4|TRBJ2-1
CASSPTGGSSYNEQFF
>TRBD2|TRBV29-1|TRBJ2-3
CSVGGLAGGRGDTQYF